The 27 T cell receptor beta chains given below trace back to one sample, sequenced in a study of CD8+ T cells in alopecia areata (dated by TCRdb to the late 2010s). This sample's time point label indicates: baseline before oral tofacitinib. Libraries were made using the immunoSEQ multiplex PCR assay. For TCR sequencing, RNA was extracted from every sample and reverse transcribed into cDNA to serve as template. TCRdb carries this immuneACCESS record with in-frame sequences only. Its versions omit some clonotypes, under half of them owing to an unresolved V gene in the studies checked, with the rest unexplained. This sample lists over 100,000 clones; approximately 49% were detected once. Under 20% of the sample rests with the top ten. Here the sequenced sample was CD8+ T cells sorted from blood, taken at week 0. These receptors all stem from a human donor with alopecia areata.

This clone was seen a few times. J is TRBJ2-7 and V is TRBV4-3; maybe TRBD1 (6 bases). Germline V gene sequence: CDR1 LGHNA, CDR2 YSLEER. Trimming removed 0 bases from V and 0 bases from J, with 18 bases in between. The CDR3 length is 18 residues. The CDR3, as DNA: TGCGCCAGCAGCCAAGATTCCCCCGAGGGGGAGAACTCCTACGAGCAGTACTTC. Amino acid sequence: CASSQDSPEGENSYEQYF.

The rearrangement uses TRBV27 and TRBJ1-2; 8 nucleotides agree with TRBD1. This CDR3 contains 15 residues. V lost 4 bases, J lost 5 bases, and 9 bases stayed unmatched. CDR1 is MNHEY, CDR2 SMNVEV, per germline (reference sequence). CDR3 bases: TGTGCCAGCAGTTCCACCCCGACAGGGGAATATGGCTACACCTTC. This gives the protein CASSSTPTGEYGYTF.

The chain employs TRBV29-1 and TRBJ1-1; D gene unclear. The CDR3 runs to 11 residues. The germline V gene has CDR1 SQVTM and CDR2 ANQGSEA. The V end lost 3 bases, the J end lost 3 bases, and 5 bases lay between the germline ends. The CDR3 loop is CSVDGDTEAFF. The CDR3 region has the DNA TGCAGCGTTGACGGAGACACTGAAGCTTTCTTT.

This rearrangement joins TRBV5-6 to TRBJ2-3; D is possibly TRBD2 (5 bases). This CDR3 has 18 amino acids. V was trimmed by 3 bases and J by 2 bases, leaving 22 bases between them. CDR1 and CDR2 (germline): SGHDT, YYEEEE. CDR3 protein: CASSWWPESGYFTDTQYF. The CDR3 DNA is TGTGCCAGCAGCTGGTGGCCCGAGAGCGGATACTTCACAGATACGCAGTATTTT.

The DNA for the CDR3 is TGTGCCAGCAGTGACGAGGTAGGCGCTTTCTTT. Translating it yields CASSDEVGAFF. The chain employs TRBV13 and TRBJ1-1, with unresolved D. Trimming left V 6 bases short and J 11 bases short, with 13 bases between. This CDR3 is built from 11 residues. Germline CDR1 is PRHDT and CDR2 is FYEKMQ (reference sequence).

The chain joins TRBV4-1 to TRBJ1-2; the D is unclear. The CDR3 runs 13 residues. Germline lookup yields CDR1 MGHRA and CDR2 YSYEKL. The V end lost 1 base, the J end lost 4 bases, and 7 bases lay between the germline ends. The CDR3 here is CASSQAKSYGYTF. The CDR3 region has the DNA TGCGCCAGCAGCCAAGCTAAGAGCTATGGCTACACCTTC.

The chain is built from TRBV7-8 and TRBJ2-5, with 10 bases identical to TRBD1. Germline V gene sequence: CDR1 SGHVS, CDR2 FQNEAQ. Unmatched junction bases numbered 3, after V lost 4 bases and J lost 4 bases. CDR3 length: 14 amino acids. The CDR3 region has the DNA TGTGCCAGCAGCTCCAGGGACAGGGGAGAGACCCAGTACTTC. Amino acids: CASSSRDRGETQYF.

V is TRBV29-1 and J is TRBJ2-2; TRBD2 agrees at 7 bases. CDR1 SQVTM and CDR2 ANQGSEA come from the germline V gene. This CDR3 spans 14 amino acids. J gave up 6 bases and V 3 bases, and 7 bases lay outside the gene matches. CDR3 nucleotides: TGCAGCGTTGACTTAGGACTAGGCGCCGGGGAGCTGTTTTTT. Encoded protein: CSVDLGLGAGELFF.

This chain uses TRBV25-1 with TRBJ2-6; no clear D. Per germline, CDR1 MGHDK and CDR2 SYGVNS. The CDR3 contains 14 residues. Trimming cost V 1 base and J 4 bases, with 5 bases left between them. DNA for the CDR3: TGTGCCAGCAGTGAATTGGGGGGGGCCAACGTCCTGACTTTC. It yields the protein CASSELGGANVLTF.

V is TRBV2 and J is TRBJ1-5; D is unresolved. The CDR3 contains 15 residues. V was clipped by 1 base and J by 2 bases, with 9 bases between them. Germline V gives CDR1 SNHLY, CDR2 FYNNEI. This CDR3 is CASSEGVSGNQPQHF. The DNA for the CDR3 is TGTGCCAGCAGTGAAGGGGTTTCGGGCAATCAGCCCCAGCATTTT.

The table lists this clone with a few counts. V is TRBV23-1 and J is TRBJ2-1; TRBD1 matches 9 bases. TRBV23-1 carries the ORF label, with uncertain function. This CDR3 has 15 residues. The junction had 7 bases not matched to a gene; V was cut back by 7 bases and J by 3 bases. Here the CDR3 DNA reads TGCGCCAGCACCTCGGACAGGGGCAGCTACAATGAGCAGTTCTTC. Protein product: CASTSDRGSYNEQFF.

The chain uses TRBV23-1 and TRBJ2-3; no definite D call. TRBV23-1 is classed as an ORF, of uncertain function. V was pared by 1 base and J by 3 bases, with 8 bases between. The CDR3 extends over 14 amino acids. The CDR3 region is CASSQFTDTDTQYF. DNA for the CDR3: TGCGCCAGCAGTCAATTTACAGATACAGATACGCAGTATTTT.

The gene calls are TRBV4-1 and TRBJ2-5; 7 bases fit TRBD2. This CDR3 has 14 amino acids. Looked up from germline, CDR1 is MGHRA and CDR2 is YSYEKL. Trimming took 3 bases from V and 4 from J; bases not matched to a gene: 5. CDR3 DNA sequence: TGCGCCAGCAGCCAGCAGAGGGAGGGAGAGACCCAGTACTTC. This translates into CASSQQREGETQYF.

The chain combines TRBV30 with TRBJ1-2; 9 positions agree with TRBD1. V gave up 4 bases and J gave up 6 bases; unmatched junction bases: 6. CDR1 is GTSNPN, CDR2 SVGIG, per germline (reference sequence). The CDR3 covers 13 residues. The CDR3 nucleotides are TGTGCCTGGACCACAGGGGGCGCAGATGGCTACACCTTC. Its translation is CAWTTGGADGYTF. Full variable domain (remainder filled in from reference TRBV30 and TRBJ1-2): SQTIHQWPATLVQPVGSPLSLECTVEGTSNPNLYWYRQAAGRGLQLLFYSVGIGQISSEVPQNLSASRPQDRQFILSSKKLLLSDSGFYLCAWTTGGADGYTFGSGTRLTVV.

V usage is TRBV5-6 and J usage is TRBJ2-7; 10 bases map to TRBD2. The V gene's germline CDR1 is SGHDT and CDR2 YYEEEE. The ends lost 2 bases at V and 2 bases at J; junction bases unmatched: 4. CDR3 length: 15 amino acids. The CDR3: CASSFLLAGAYEQYF. CDR3 sequence (DNA): TGTGCCAGCAGCTTCTTGCTAGCGGGGGCCTACGAGCAGTACTTC. The full variable domain, rest sourced from reference TRBV5-6 and TRBJ2-7, is DAGVTQSPTHLIKTRGQQVTLRCSPKSGHDTVSWYQQALGQGPQFIFQYYEEEERQRGNFPDRFSGHQFPNYSSELNVNALLLGDSALYLCASSFLLAGAYEQYFGPGTRLTVT.

The V call is TRBV27, the J call TRBJ1-1; D remains unclear. The CDR3 totals 13 residues. Between the trimmed V and J ends, which lost 5 bases and 0 bases, there was a span of 7 bases. Germline CDR1 reads MNHEY; CDR2 reads SMNVEV (reference sequence). The CDR3 nucleotides are TGTGCCAGCAGTCCGGGCATGAACACTGAAGCTTTCTTT. This sequence encodes CASSPGMNTEAFF.

The V gene is TRBV5-4, the J gene TRBJ2-5, with D tentatively TRBD2 (6 bases). The CDR3 has 19 residues. The V gene's germline CDR1 is SGHNT and CDR2 YYREEE (reference sequence). V was clipped by 4 bases and J by 5 bases, with 30 bases between them. The CDR3 spells CASSQIMRGLLPAGETQYF. CDR3 bases: TGTGCCAGCAGCCAGATCATGCGGGGCCTGTTACCGGCCGGCGAGACCCAGTACTTC.

This chain links TRBV29-1 with TRBJ1-2; TRBD1 matches at 7 bases. From germline, CDR1 is SQVTM and CDR2 ANQGSEA. J was trimmed by 3 bases and V by 5 bases; bases with no gene match: 15. This CDR3 is 16 amino acids long. CDR3 region: CSVFPSADRNHYGYTF. As DNA, the CDR3 is TGCAGCGTTTTCCCCTCCGCGGACAGGAATCACTATGGCTACACCTTC.

In its sample, this clone was seen a few times. The V call is TRBV15, the J call TRBJ2-1, with D unclear. V was clipped by 10 bases and J by 10 bases, with 14 bases between them. Per the germline V gene, CDR1 is LNHNV and CDR2 is YYDKDF (reference sequence). The CDR3 consists of 11 residues. CDR3 sequence reads: CAIGWIGEQFF. The CDR3 DNA reads as TGTGCCATAGGCTGGATTGGCGAGCAGTTCTTC.

The chain couples TRBV23-1 to TRBJ1-5; no firm D call. TRBV23-1 is recorded as an ORF, its role being uncertain. Trimming removed 2 bases at V and 1 base at J, with 9 bases between. This CDR3 spans 15 amino acids. In nucleotides, the CDR3 is TGCGCCAGCAGTCAACCTGATAGGAGCAATCAGCCCCAGCATTTT. Encoded protein: CASSQPDRSNQPQHF.

This sequence joins TRBV29-1 and TRBJ2-3; D perhaps matches TRBD1 (5 bases). The CDR3 length is 14 residues. Trimming took 8 bases from V and 2 from J, leaving 17 bases between them. From germline, CDR1 is SQVTM and CDR2 ANQGSEA. CDR3 nucleotides: TGCAGCTCCGACAGTGCCCCTGACACAGATACGCAGTATTTT. Its translation is CSSDSAPDTDTQYF.

This chain links TRBV6-6 with TRBJ1-6; the D is unclear. Looked up from germline, CDR1 is MNHNY and CDR2 is SVGAGI (reference sequence). V was clipped by 7 bases and J by 10 bases, with 8 bases between them. The CDR3 loop spans 11 amino acids. CDR3 bases: TGTGCCAGCAATACGGGATCACCCCTCCACTTT. It is translated as CASNTGSPLHF.

In its sample, this clone was seen a few times. The chain combines TRBV5-4 with TRBJ2-3, with D possibly being TRBD2 (6 bases). V lost 4 bases, J lost 5 bases, and 17 bases lay in between. Germline lookup yields CDR1 SGHNT and CDR2 YYREEE (reference sequence). CDR3 size: 15 residues. CDR3: CASSVGTVQVDTQYF. CDR3 DNA: TGTGCCAGCAGCGTCGGGACTGTTCAAGTAGATACGCAGTATTTT.

This rearrangement joins TRBV15 to TRBJ2-5; D not certain. From germline, CDR1 is LNHNV and CDR2 YYDKDF (reference sequence). V lost 7 bases, J lost 2 bases, and 11 bases lay in between. The CDR3 consists of 13 residues. The CDR3 nucleotides are TGTGCCACCAAAGTCCCAGAACAAGAGACCCAGTACTTC. Translation gives CATKVPEQETQYF.

V and J are TRBV4-1 and TRBJ2-3; maybe TRBD2 (5 bases). Germline-derived CDR1 and CDR2 are MGHRA and YSYEKL. The V end lost 5 bases, the J end lost 4 bases, and 13 bases lay between the germline ends. The CDR3 runs 14 residues. The CDR3 DNA reads TGCGCCAGCAGCTACCACCCGGGGTCAGATACGCAGTATTTT. Translated, it gives CASSYHPGSDTQYF.

A note on this clone: The same CDR3 also results from other DNA sequences found in this sample. The chain recombines TRBV10-3 with TRBJ2-3; the D is unclear. Trimming removed 0 bases from V and 0 bases from J, with 4 bases in between. Looked up from germline, CDR1 is ENHRY and CDR2 is SYGVKD. CDR3 length equals 14 residues. CDR3 loop: CAISESGSTDTQYF. The CDR3 coding sequence is TGTGCCATCAGTGAGTCGGGCAGCACAGATACGCAGTATTTT.

The rearrangement links TRBV5-1 to TRBJ1-1; D may be TRBD1 (5 bases). V shed 2 bases and J shed 7 bases, with 9 bases lying between them. The CDR3 is made up of 12 amino acids. Germline CDR1 is SGHRS and CDR2 is YFSETQ. The CDR3 region is CASSLRGSEAFF. The CDR3 DNA reads TGCGCCAGCAGCTTACGGGGCAGTGAAGCTTTCTTT.